The present T cell receptor beta chain was sequenced within a study of blood T cell repertoires in COVID-19. Study information: Samples representing acute and convalescent COVID-19 were sourced from the United States, Italy and Spain. In each case, the material was cDNA or gDNA derived from T cells, B-cell-depleted T cells, or PBMCs.

The CDR3 length is 16 residues. V dropped 3 bases and J dropped 2 bases, with 14 bases sitting between them. The germline CDR1 and CDR2 sequences are MNHEY and SVGAGI. Per the authors' pipeline: Reference gene primers were amplified, and this amplification served to estimate nucleated cell counts. Assay used: immunoSEQ multiplex PCR; TCRdb lists only in-frame clones, some missing. D and trimming come from the DNA, and the V and J calls and clone size come from that table. The table shows 200,000 to 250,000 clones, with about nine tenths occurring only once. Material: peripheral blood. This sequence joins TRBV6-5 and TRBJ1-3; TRBD1 might be the D (5 bases). The source of this sequence is a man aged 25 to 45 who had recovered from COVID-19. The CDR3 protein is CASSYGGTVTGNTIYF. CDR3 sequence (DNA): TGTGCCAGCAGTTATGGCGGGACGGTAACTGGAAACACCATATATTTT.